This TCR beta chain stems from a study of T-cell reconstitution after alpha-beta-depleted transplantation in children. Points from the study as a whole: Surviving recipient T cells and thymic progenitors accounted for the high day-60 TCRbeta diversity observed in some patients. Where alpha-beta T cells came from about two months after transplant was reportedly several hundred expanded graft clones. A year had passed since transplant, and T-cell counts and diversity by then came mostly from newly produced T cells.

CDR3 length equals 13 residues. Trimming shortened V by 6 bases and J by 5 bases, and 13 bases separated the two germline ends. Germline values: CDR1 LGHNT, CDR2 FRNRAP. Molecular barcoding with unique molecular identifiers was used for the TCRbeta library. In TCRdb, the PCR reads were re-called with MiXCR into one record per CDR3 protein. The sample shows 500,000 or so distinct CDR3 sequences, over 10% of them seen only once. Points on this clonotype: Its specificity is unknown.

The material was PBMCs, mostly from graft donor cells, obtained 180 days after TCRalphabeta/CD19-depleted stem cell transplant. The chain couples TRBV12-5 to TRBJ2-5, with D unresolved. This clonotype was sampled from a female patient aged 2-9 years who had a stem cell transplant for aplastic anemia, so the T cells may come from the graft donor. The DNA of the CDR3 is TGTGCTAGTGGCCCACCCCTGGCGGAGACCCAGTACTTC. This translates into CASGPPLAETQYF.